This T cell receptor (beta chain) derives from a study of blood T cell repertoires in COVID-19. The data were produced by immunoSEQ multiplex PCR, yet TCRdb's version contains in-frame clones alone and is incomplete. The data hold some 180,000 clones, with around 82% observed a single time. The length of the CDR3 is 15 residues. Germline trimming cut 3 bases from V and 5 bases from J; bases unmatched to any gene: 7. The V gene's germline CDR1 is SGHRS and CDR2 YFSETQ. The sequenced sample consisted of PBMCs or T cells enriched from blood (not recorded which). This chain uses TRBV5-1 with TRBJ2-7, with TRBD1 matching over 11 bases. This TCR came from a woman aged 60-75 years with acute COVID-19. The CDR3 here is CASSWTGGEVDEQYF. Here the CDR3 DNA reads TGCGCCAGCAGCTGGACAGGGGGCGAGGTTGACGAGCAGTACTTC.